This T cell receptor beta chain was captured by sequencing in a study of EBV T-cell therapy then PD-1 blockade in nasopharyngeal carcinoma. Treatment noted: AdE1-LMPpoly-expanded autologous EBV-specific T-cell therapy followed by anti-PD-1 nivolumab. This clone was seen a single time. Its matching antigen is unknown. The V end lost 6 bases, the J end lost 5 bases, and 11 bases lay between the germline ends. The germline V gene encodes CDR1 MNHEY and CDR2 SMNVEV (reference sequence). The CDR3 is 12 residues long. The table came from immunoSEQ multiplex PCR; TCRdb's copy has only in-frame clones and leaves some out. The table records 15,000 or so clones, around four fifths of them present only once.

The chain is built from TRBV27 and TRBJ2-7; tentatively, D is TRBD1 (5 bases). The source was CD8+ T cells from blood, collected around day 100 from a patient whose treatment included autologous EBV-specific T cells and nivolumab. The TCR sequence derives from a man in his forties or fifties with nasopharyngeal carcinoma. The CDR3 here is CASSQGRHEQYF. The DNA for the CDR3 is TGTGCCAGCAGCCAGGGTCGCCACGAGCAGTACTTC.